The next 18 T cell receptor beta chains were all read from a single sample in a study of blood T cells in healthy people across ages. The use of a sample-barcoded 5' primer and a J-beta primer mix characterized a second PCR of 7 to 11 cycles. TCRdb reanalysed the 5' RACE reads using MiXCR and keeps one entry per CDR3 protein. The table includes 1.5 million to 2 million distinct CDR3 sequences, approximately 30% detected once. Sequencing was performed on blood. The receptors derive from a woman aged 25 to 45 in good health.

The genes are TRBV9 and TRBJ1-2, with D hard to call. Germline CDR1 SGDLS, CDR2 YYNGEE. There are 13 residues in the CDR3. Deletions cut 0 bases from V and 6 bases from J, with 9 bases between. The chain's CDR3 is CASSVDLGNGYTF. CDR3 sequence (DNA): TGTGCCAGCAGCGTAGACTTGGGGAATGGCTACACCTTC.

This clonotype was seen more than once but under ten times. The rearrangement uses TRBV20-1 and TRBJ2-5; D is tentatively TRBD1 or TRBD2 (5 bases each). The CDR3 has 12 amino acids. Trimming shortened V by 4 bases and J by 3 bases, and 9 bases separated the two germline ends. Germline CDR1 is DFQATT and CDR2 is SNEGSKA (reference sequence). The CDR3 DNA follows: TGCAGTGCTACCCAGGGAGAAGAGACCCAGTACTTC. This encodes CSATQGEETQYF.

There are many counts of this clonotype. V is TRBV5-1 and J is TRBJ2-7, with D tentatively TRBD1 (6 bases). From germline, CDR1 is SGHRS and CDR2 YFSETQ. CDR3 size: 12 residues. Trimming left V 4 bases short and J 7 bases short, with 12 bases between. DNA of the CDR3: TGCGCCAGCAGCATAACAGGGATTGAGCAGTACTTC. Its translation: CASSITGIEQYF.

Many counts were recorded for this clonotype. The V gene is TRBV7-2, the J gene TRBJ2-3; weak D call: TRBD1 (6 bases). The CDR3 has 14 residues. V lost 5 bases, J lost 6 bases, and 15 bases lay in between. From germline, CDR1 is SGHTA and CDR2 FQGNSA. CDR3 loop: CASSLRTASDTQYF. CDR3 nucleotide sequence: TGTGCCAGCAGCCTCCGGACAGCGTCGGATACGCAGTATTTT.

This clonotype was seen at least ten times. The CDR3 DNA reads TGCAGCGGCCGGGACCTTGAAAAACTGTTTTTT. Its protein is CSGRDLEKLFF. The chain has TRBV29-1 and TRBJ1-4; a possible D gene is TRBD1 (5 bases). This CDR3 is 11 amino acids long. Germline CDR1 is SQVTM and CDR2 is ANQGSEA. The V end was cut by 7 bases, the J end by 7 bases, with 10 bases between.

This clonotype was counted between two and nine times. CDR3 coding DNA: TGCAGCGTTGAAGGACCCTCGACAGGGGACAGTGAAAAACTGTTTTTT. The encoded protein is CSVEGPSTGDSEKLFF. The chain joins TRBV29-1 to TRBJ1-4, with TRBD1 identical over 8 bases. The germline CDR1 and CDR2 sequences are SQVTM and ANQGSEA. The CDR3 extends over 16 amino acids. J was trimmed by 7 bases and V by 1 base; bases with no gene match: 11.

This clonotype was found a few times. The V and J genes are TRBV10-3 and TRBJ2-7; 7 bases are a match to TRBD2. CDR1 ENHRY and CDR2 SYGVKD come from the germline V gene. CDR3 length equals 17 residues. Trimming removed 6 bases from V and 2 bases from J; junction bases left unmatched: 16. In nucleotides, the CDR3 is TGTGCCATCAGCCTAGGAGGGGAGGGGATTAGGCCCTACGAGCAGTACTTC. As protein: CAISLGGEGIRPYEQYF.

This rearrangement joins TRBV9 to TRBJ2-5; 8 positions agree with TRBD2. Germline trimming cut 3 bases from V and 3 bases from J; bases unmatched to any gene: 7. Germline V gene sequence: CDR1 SGDLS, CDR2 YYNGEE. The CDR3 extends over 15 amino acids. The CDR3 protein is CASSAEGLEEETQYF. CDR3 nucleotides: TGTGCCAGCAGCGCGGAGGGACTAGAAGAAGAGACCCAGTACTTC. Looking up the rest from reference TRBV9 and TRBJ2-5 gives the full variable domain: DSGVTQTPKHLITATGQRVTLRCSPRSGDLSVYWYQQSLDQGLQFLIQYYNGEERAKGNILERFSAQQFPDLHSELNLSSLELGDSALYFCASSAEGLEEETQYFGPGTRLLVL.

With regard to this clonotype: A read error may be the cause here, since a much bigger clone is one base away. The gene calls are TRBV7-2 and TRBJ1-2; no clear D gene. In germline, CDR1 is SGHTA, CDR2 FQGNSA. Trimming removed 11 bases from V and 5 bases from J, with 21 bases in between. CDR3 length: 14 amino acids. Here the CDR3 reads CAGNPVEARYGYTF. The CDR3, as DNA: TGTGCCGGCAACCCCGTGGAGGCTCGATATGGCTACACCTTC.

The chain recombines TRBV6-5 with TRBJ2-1, with TRBD2 identical over 7 bases. Germline CDR1 reads MNHEY; CDR2 reads SVGAGI. The CDR3 is made up of 16 amino acids. The V gene end was trimmed by 0 bases and the J gene end by 4 bases; junction bases not matched to a gene: 6. CDR3 bases: TGTGCCAGCAGTTACTCCGGGGTAGCGGGTTACAATGAGCAGTTCTTC. Translating it yields CASSYSGVAGYNEQFF.

V is TRBV20-1 and J is TRBJ2-3; D is perhaps TRBD1 or TRBD2 (5 bases each). The CDR3 is 11 amino acids. V was pared by 7 bases and J by 10 bases, with 15 bases between. Germline CDR1 reads DFQATT; CDR2 reads SNEGSKA (reference sequence). The CDR3 sequence is CSVVGDLPQYF. CDR3 bases: TGCAGTGTCGTGGGGGACCTCCCGCAGTATTTT.

V is TRBV4-1 and J is TRBJ2-2, with D perhaps matching TRBD2 (6 bases). The germline gives CDR1 MGHRA, CDR2 YSYEKL. This CDR3 has 15 amino acids. Deletions cut 0 bases from V and 8 bases from J, with 13 bases between. The CDR3 region is CASSQDALASGELFF. The CDR3 DNA follows: TGCGCCAGCAGCCAAGACGCACTAGCTTCGGGGGAGCTGTTTTTT.

The chain couples TRBV5-5 to TRBJ1-5; D not resolved. Germline loops: CDR1 SGHKS, CDR2 YYEKEE (reference sequence). CDR3 length equals 15 residues. V lost 0 bases and J lost 1, with 8 bases in between. Written as DNA, the CDR3 is TGTGCCAGCAGCTTGGGGGCATGGAGCAATCAGCCCCAGCATTTT. Its translation is CASSLGAWSNQPQHF.

The chain has TRBV20-1 and TRBJ2-7, with D unresolved. V gave up 6 bases and J gave up 2 bases, with 14 bases separating them. This CDR3 contains 13 residues. The germline V gene has CDR1 DFQATT and CDR2 SNEGSKA (reference sequence). The CDR3 DNA reads as TGCAGTGCACCCAATGGGTTGACCTACGAGCAGTACTTC. Translating it yields CSAPNGLTYEQYF.

This clonotype was picked up one time. V and J are TRBV7-2 and TRBJ1-1; D is undetermined. In germline, CDR1 is SGHTA, CDR2 FQGNSA. The CDR3 loop spans 16 amino acids. The V end lost 5 bases, the J end lost 0 bases, and 16 bases lay between the germline ends. CDR3 in DNA: TGTGCCAGCAGCGCCCTGGCAGGAGCTTTGAACACTGAAGCTTTCTTT. This codes for CASSALAGALNTEAFF.

This chain joins TRBV10-3 and TRBJ2-3; 8 nucleotides line up with TRBD2. The germline V gene has CDR1 ENHRY and CDR2 SYGVKD. The CDR3 is 13 residues long. V gave up 4 bases and J gave up 5 bases; unmatched junction bases: 2. Written as DNA, the CDR3 is TGTGCCATCAGTGTCCGGGAGGGAGATACGCAGTATTTT. Translated, it gives CAISVREGDTQYF.

The V gene is TRBV12-3 or TRBV12-4, the J gene TRBJ2-1; TRBD2 agrees at 11 bases. The CDR3 runs to 16 residues. The trim removed 5 bases at V and 4 bases at J, leaving 7 bases unmatched. The CDR3 is CASSQTGTSGYNEQFF. The CDR3, as DNA: TGTGCCAGCAGTCAGACCGGGACTAGCGGTTACAATGAGCAGTTCTTC.

The V call is TRBV6-1, the J call TRBJ1-4; a possible D gene is TRBD1 (5 bases). Germline V lookup: CDR1 MNHNS, CDR2 SASEGT. The CDR3 consists of 16 residues. Trimming shortened V by 4 bases and J by 2 bases, and 14 bases separated the two germline ends. CDR3 residues: CASSGQGQLTNEKLFF. Written as DNA, the CDR3 is TGTGCCAGCAGTGGGCAGGGTCAGTTGACTAATGAAAAACTGTTTTTT.